These T cell receptor beta chains were read from a single sample in a study of T cells after posttransplantation cyclophosphamide. This table comes from immunoSEQ multiplex PCR, and its TCRdb copy is limited to in-frame clones, with some not included. The table lists 30,000 to 50,000 clones, with no singletons. Material: PBMCs. These receptors came from a woman between 50 and 59 years old in good health and a related stem cell transplant donor. Each CDR3 is given with its conserved first and last residue.

>TRBJ2-1|TRBV2
CASRGRAGDSYNEQFF
>.|TRBV7-9
CASGSLAYEQYF
>TRBJ1-2|TRBV14
CASSQEINYGYTF
>.|TRBV6-6
CASSYFSSDRDEQYF
>.|TRBV5-8
CASLNRGFTYEQYF
>TRBJ1-1|TRBV12-5
CASVWREVNTEAFF
>TRBJ1-2|TRBV11-2
CASSLGTGKDYGYTF
>TRBJ1-1|TRBV6-1
CASSEKGQAQTEAFF
>TRBJ1-1|TRBV18
CASSLIAVGGQGGTEAFF
>TRBJ1-2|TRBV9
CASSVVHRTEGYTF
>TRBJ2-1|TRBV5-4
CASSLGLAGGHEQFF
>TRBJ1-6|TRBV5-1
CASSLGDAPLHF
>TRBJ2-2|TRBV14
CASSHRRANTGELFF
>TRBJ2-7|TRBV28
CASSFRVAGEQYF
>TRBJ1-2|TRBV2
CASSPDRSMGGYTF
>TRBJ2-1|TRBV10-1
CASSESGGGRNEQFF
>TRBJ1-5|TRBV28
CASSKGEDSQPQHF
>TRBJ2-7|TRBV30
CAWSVAGYEQYF
>TRBJ1-2|TRBV7-6
CASPISGRTTNYGYTF
>TRBJ2-5|TRBV19
CASSIRSGGVLETQYF
>TRBJ2-3|TRBV4-1
CASTLDRGLITDTQYF
>TRBJ2-7|TRBV2
CASSTEGQGYEQYF
>TRBJ1-1|TRBV28
CASSTGTELFEAFF
>TRBJ2-1|TRBV27
CASSSLAGGRDEQFF
>TRBJ2-7|TRBV7-6
CASSPGTVGQQYF
>TRBJ1-6|TRBV7-9
CASSPTISTGGDSPLHF
>TRBJ2-2|TRBV4-3
CASSQEGLAIRELFF
>TRBJ1-1|TRBV9
CASSVGRANTEAFF
>TRBJ1-3|TRBV27
CASSRTFESNTIYF
>TRBJ2-7|TRBV7-9
CASSLDMIGRAKQYF
>TRBJ2-3|TRBV4-1
CASSQVTRSPTKASDTQYF
>TRBJ1-4|TRBV6-4
CASTLQGATNEKLFF
>TRBJ1-2|TRBV19
CASTDPGDRYGYTF
>TRBJ2-5|TRBV30
CAWSVWRGQETQYF
>TRBJ1-5|TRBV6-1
CASSERQGVLNQPQHF
>TRBJ1-2|TRBV4-2
CASSQTGGSGYTF
>TRBJ1-5|TRBV27
CATSRWGTVDFSNQPQHF
>TRBJ2-3|TRBV7-3
CASSLTAGGRTDTQYF
>TRBJ1-4|TRBV28
CASSFVAAGMEKLFF
>TRBJ2-6|TRBV28
CASSFARGPPSYSGANVLTF
>TRBJ1-5|TRBV28
CASSRGLNQPQHF
>TRBJ1-2|TRBV6-1
CASSEDSYGYTF
>TRBJ1-6|TRBV27
CASSFTGSRSPLHF
>TRBJ2-3|TRBV5-8
CASSVRVDTQYF
>TRBJ1-2|TRBV10-3
CAISTGPPNYGYTF
>TRBJ1-2|TRBV19
CASSQTGDGYTF
>TRBJ1-2|TRBV5-1
CASSLAYRETRYTF
>TRBJ2-7|TRBV28
CASSSTGFSYEQYF
>TRBJ1-1|TRBV7-3
CASSRDRNTEAFF
>TRBJ2-2|TRBV11-2
CASTPSRVGGGSGELFF
>TRBJ1-2|TRBV27
CASKLTVAGGYTF
>TRBJ1-5|TRBV18
CASSRVPGQGGSNQPQHF
>TRBJ2-5|TRBV9
CASSVGLERGVLQETQYF
>TRBJ1-1|TRBV6-5
CASSERQGMEAFF
>TRBJ2-4|TRBV5-1
CASSTGVNLAGALAKNIQYF